The clone carrying this T cell receptor beta chain showed up just a few times. The antigen is unknown. There are 14 residues in the CDR3. V was cut by 1 base and J by 2 bases, with 12 bases left in between. Germline V gene sequence: CDR1 DFQATT, CDR2 SNEGSKA (reference sequence). Unique molecular identifiers were incorporated when the TCRbeta library was constructed. TCRdb ran MiXCR on the PCR reads and lists one entry per CDR3 protein. The sample lists a few hundred thousand distinct CDR3 sequences, more than 20% seen once, with roughly 2.6% in the top ten. The entry originates in a study of T-cell reconstitution after alpha-beta-depleted transplantation in children. Whole-study findings and limits: After one year, T-cell counts and TCRbeta diversity mostly came from new T cells. From surviving recipient T cells and thymic progenitors came the high day-60 TCRbeta diversity observed in some patients.

The sequence was collected from a girl aged 2-9 years with Fanconi anemia, due to receive a stem cell transplant. This material consisted of PBMCs, taken before TCRalphabeta/CD19-depleted stem cell transplant. The genes are TRBV20-1 and TRBJ2-7, with D unclear. In nucleotides, the CDR3 is TGCAGTGCTAGAGGAGATAGGGCCACCTACGAGCAGTACTTC. It specifies CSARGDRATYEQYF.